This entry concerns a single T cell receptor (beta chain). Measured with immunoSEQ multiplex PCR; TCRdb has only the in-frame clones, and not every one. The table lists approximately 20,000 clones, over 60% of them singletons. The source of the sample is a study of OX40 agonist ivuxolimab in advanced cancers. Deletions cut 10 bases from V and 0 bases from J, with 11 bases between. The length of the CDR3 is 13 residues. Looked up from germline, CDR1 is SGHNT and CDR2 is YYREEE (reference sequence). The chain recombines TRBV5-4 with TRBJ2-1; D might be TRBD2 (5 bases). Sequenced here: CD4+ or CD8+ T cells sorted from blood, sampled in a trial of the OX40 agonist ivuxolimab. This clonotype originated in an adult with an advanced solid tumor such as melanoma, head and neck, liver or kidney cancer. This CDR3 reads CAGRADSYNEQFF. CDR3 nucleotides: TGTGCCGGACGAGCGGACTCCTACAATGAGCAGTTCTTC.